The clone carrying this T cell receptor (beta chain) was recorded a few times. As yet, its antigen is unknown. Trimming stripped 1 base from V and 6 bases from J, with 19 bases between. CDR3 size: 17 residues. Germline V lookup: CDR1 MGHRA, CDR2 YSYEKL. The record originates from a study of T-cell memory formation after mild COVID-19. Via MiXCR, TCRdb re-called the 5' RACE reads, giving one row per CDR3 protein. The data contain roughly 300,000 distinct CDR3 sequences, roughly an eighth of them singletons. Study findings and constraints: The study found balanced CD4/CD8 in clones contracting day 15 to 85 and a CD4+ lean in later expanders.

The sample was PBMCs or a T cell subset sorted from them (not recorded which). The TCR sequence derives from a man between 18 and 35 years old who had mild COVID-19 (a few samples of this study predate the infection). Cell type and time point are not known. This chain links TRBV4-1 with TRBJ2-1, with a tentative D call TRBD2 (6 bases). CDR3 in amino acids: CASSQGVLGKEGNEQFF. Written as DNA, the CDR3 is TGCGCCAGCAGCCAAGGGGTCCTGGGAAAGGAGGGCAATGAGCAGTTCTTC.